This T cell receptor beta chain was obtained from a study of CXCR3-negative and CXCR3-positive naive CD8 T cells. Study background: Per-library TRB read counts averaged about 1.5 +/- 0.3 million, adding up to around 140 million in total.

TRB cDNA libraries were made by UMI-labeled 5' RACE. TCRdb reworked the 5' RACE reads into one entry per CDR3 protein, no DNA. This repertoire includes over 100,000 distinct CDR3 sequences. Germline CDR1 reads SQVTM; CDR2 reads ANQGSEA. CDR3 length: 12 amino acids. Details on this clonotype: The antigen is unknown.

Study observations and caveats: Compared with CXCR3-negative naive cells, CXCR3-positive naive cells showed more hydrophobic TRB CDR3s.

The material sequenced was naive CXCR3+ CD8+ T cells from blood. Sample subset: CD45RO-CCR7+CD27+CD95- naive CD8+ T cells expressing CXCR3 (TNR3+). The chain joins TRBV29-1 to TRBJ2-7; TCRdb gives TRBD2 as the D gene, but with no DNA this cannot be confirmed. This receptor was taken from a human donor in good health. Some clones in this sample may be carry-over from other donors' samples. The CDR3: CSVGREGYEQYF.